A single sample is the source of the 9 T cell receptor beta chains below, sequenced in a study of early T cells in non-severe SARS-CoV-2 infection. TCRdb reprocessed the 5' RACE reads via MiXCR and lists one record per CDR3 protein. The sample has tens of thousands of distinct CDR3 sequences; about 6% are singletons. The specimen was whole blood, collected at baseline. The receptor source for this set is an adult who was a healthcare worker with PCR-confirmed SARS-CoV-2 infection or an uninfected control (not recorded which).

This clonotype appeared many times. The rearrangement joins TRBV5-6 to TRBJ2-3; TRBD1 matches at 7 bases. The germline gives CDR1 SGHDT, CDR2 YYEEEE. The V segment lost 2 bases and the J segment 1 base; nucleotides outside the gene matches: 13. This CDR3 is built from 18 residues. The CDR3 sequence: CASSFRPGTVSRTDTQYF. DNA of the CDR3: TGTGCCAGCAGCTTTCGGCCCGGGACAGTCTCACGCACAGATACGCAGTATTTT. The full variable domain, with the rest looked up from reference TRBV5-6 and TRBJ2-3, is DAGVTQSPTHLIKTRGQQVTLRCSPKSGHDTVSWYQQALGQGPQFIFQYYEEEERQRGNFPDRFSGHQFPNYSSELNVNALLLGDSALYLCASSFRPGTVSRTDTQYFGPGTRLTVL.

The sample holds many counts of this clonotype. The V gene is TRBV10-3, the J gene TRBJ1-1; 7 bases line up with TRBD1. After removal of 7 bases from V and 0 bases from J, the junction contained 5 bases not matched to a gene. Germline-derived CDR1 and CDR2 are ENHRY and SYGVKD. This CDR3 is built from 14 residues. CDR3 sequence reads: CAINPGQVNTEAFF. The DNA of the CDR3 is TGTGCCATCAACCCCGGACAGGTGAACACTGAAGCTTTCTTT.

Ten or more counts support this clonotype. This chain uses TRBV5-5 with TRBJ2-1; a possible D gene is TRBD1 (6 bases). V was pared by 2 bases and J by 4 bases, with 10 bases between. The CDR3 is 14 amino acids. In germline, CDR1 is SGHKS, CDR2 YYEKEE (reference sequence). The chain's CDR3 is CASSLQGPYNEQFF. The DNA for the CDR3 is TGTGCCAGCAGCTTACAGGGCCCATACAATGAGCAGTTCTTC. Full variable domain (missing parts from reference TRBV5-5 and TRBJ2-1): DAGVTQSPTHLIKTRGQQVTLRCSPISGHKSVSWYQQVLGQGPQFIFQYYEKEERGRGNFPDRFSARQFPNYSSELNVNALLLGDSALYLCASSLQGPYNEQFFGPGTRLTVL.

V gene TRBV7-9 combines with J gene TRBJ1-1, with TRBD1 matching over 11 bases. The junction had 2 bases not matched to a gene; V was cut back by 0 bases and J by 8 bases. Germline V lookup: CDR1 SEHNR, CDR2 FQNEAQ (reference sequence). There are 14 residues in the CDR3. The CDR3 is CASSLADRGREAFF. The CDR3 coding sequence is TGTGCCAGCAGCTTAGCGGACAGGGGGCGAGAAGCTTTCTTT.

By share, this clonotype counts as medium-sized (0.01 to 0.1%). V usage is TRBV2 and J usage is TRBJ2-1, with D tentatively TRBD2 (5 bases). The CDR3 extends over 12 amino acids. Germline CDR1 SNHLY, CDR2 FYNNEI. Trimming pared 3 bases from V and 6 bases from J, leaving 6 bases between. The DNA of the CDR3 is TGTGCCAGCAGTGACAGCGGCAATGAGCAGTTCTTC. It translates to CASSDSGNEQFF. Drawing the rest from reference TRBV2 and TRBJ2-1, the complete variable domain is EPEVTQTPSHQVTQMGQEVILRCVPISNHLYFYWYRQILGQKVEFLVSFYNNEISEKSEIFDDQFSVERPDGSNFTLKIRSTKLEDSAMYFCASSDSGNEQFFGPGTRLTVL.

The rearrangement links TRBV6-2 or TRBV6-3 to TRBJ2-1, with 14 bases aligning to TRBD2. CDR3 size: 16 residues. The V and J ends lost 2 bases and 14 bases, in that order; junction bases with no gene match: 11. The V gene's germline CDR1 is MNHEY and CDR2 SVGEGT. CDR3 coding DNA: TGTGCCAGCAGTTACGGACTAGCGGGAGGATTCGACGTGGAGTTCTTC. Amino acids: CASSYGLAGGFDVEFF.

This clonotype was detected ten times or more. This sequence joins TRBV28 and TRBJ2-3; D is possibly TRBD1 (6 bases). Germline V CDR1 and CDR2: MDHEN, SYDVKM. There are 17 residues in the CDR3. V lost 3 bases to trimming and J lost 1 base, with 17 bases between them. The CDR3 sequence is CASSLPPEAGGTDTQYF. Here the CDR3 DNA reads TGTGCCAGCAGTTTGCCCCCTGAGGCAGGGGGCACAGATACGCAGTATTTT.

This clonotype was recorded many times. The chain joins TRBV5-4 to TRBJ1-1, with TRBD1 matching 7 bases. V was pared by 4 bases and J by 6 bases, with 15 bases of the junction left unmatched. The CDR3 spans 16 residues. From germline, CDR1 is SGHNT and CDR2 YYREEE (reference sequence). The CDR3 protein is CASSRKNRGDTAEAFF. CDR3 nucleotide sequence: TGTGCCAGCAGCCGCAAAAACAGGGGAGATACGGCTGAAGCTTTCTTT.

This clonotype was counted at least ten times. The chain has TRBV20-1 and TRBJ2-1; D is ambiguous. This CDR3 spans 11 amino acids. V lost 4 bases, J lost 10 bases, and 11 bases lay in between. Per the germline V gene, CDR1 is DFQATT and CDR2 is SNEGSKA (reference sequence). The CDR3 reads CSAKHVGEQFF. CDR3 nucleotide sequence: TGCAGTGCTAAGCACGTTGGGGAGCAGTTCTTC.